This TCR beta chain stems from a study of control samples from healthy donors and cancer patients. The CDR3 runs to 14 residues. Germline loops: CDR1 KGHSH, CDR2 LQKENI. Trimming shortened V by 6 bases and J by 4 bases, and 15 bases separated the two germline ends. Data came from immunoSEQ multiplex PCR; TCRdb stores just in-frame clones and leaves some out. The sample lists around 120,000 clones, over 75% seen once, with 0.95% to 1.3% in the top ten. The receptor was isolated from a woman in her forties or fifties with colorectal cancer. The material sequenced was PBMCs. This chain connects TRBV18 to TRBJ1-2; the D is unclear. The CDR3 DNA follows: TGTGCCAGCTCTGACACCCTAACTTCCTATGGCTACACCTTC. This sequence encodes CASSDTLTSYGYTF.